This paragraph reports one T cell receptor beta chain. The antigen is unknown. The assay used was immunoSEQ (version v3.0), run at survey level. Assay used: immunoSEQ multiplex PCR; TCRdb lists only in-frame clones, some missing. Here the sample spans around 21,000 clones, under 90% being singletons. Trimming pared 1 base from V and 0 bases from J, leaving 3 bases between. The germline V gene has CDR1 SEHNR and CDR2 FQNEAQ (reference sequence). The CDR3 loop spans 13 amino acids. These data originate in a study of long-term antiretroviral therapy in people with HIV. General study results and limits: Nothing was known about ART adherence, viral resistance or changes in therapy. With ART, diversity went up but was still lower than in transplant donor controls. Clones expanded before ART dominated the repertoire at all time points.

Every specimen held between about 0.85-10 million cryopreserved PBMC. These were thawed and washed before DNA extraction. The clonotype comes from a middle-aged man with HIV. Sequencing was performed on unsorted PBMCs, taken at the start of antiretroviral therapy. This chain joins TRBV7-9 and TRBJ1-1; D unresolved. The CDR3 protein is CASSLDVNTEAFF. As DNA, the CDR3 is TGTGCCAGCAGCTTAGACGTGAACACTGAAGCTTTCTTT.